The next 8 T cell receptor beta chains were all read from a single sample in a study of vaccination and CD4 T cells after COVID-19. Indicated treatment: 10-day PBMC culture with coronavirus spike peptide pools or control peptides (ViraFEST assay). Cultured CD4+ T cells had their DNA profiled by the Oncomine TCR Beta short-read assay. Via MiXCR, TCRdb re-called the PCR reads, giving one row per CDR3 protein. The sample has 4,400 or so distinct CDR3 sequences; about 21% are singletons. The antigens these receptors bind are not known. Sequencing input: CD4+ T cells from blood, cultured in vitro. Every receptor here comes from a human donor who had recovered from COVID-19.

In nucleotides, the CDR3 is TGTGCCAGCAGCCAGAAAGGCCTCTTAGGCAACTTGAACACTGAAGCTTTCTTT. It codes for CASSQKGLLGNLNTEAFF. The J gene is TRBJ1-1, the V gene TRBV4-2; the D is unclear. From germline, CDR1 is LGHNA and CDR2 YNFKEQ. The CDR3 is 18 residues long. V lost 3 bases and J lost 0, with 20 bases in between.

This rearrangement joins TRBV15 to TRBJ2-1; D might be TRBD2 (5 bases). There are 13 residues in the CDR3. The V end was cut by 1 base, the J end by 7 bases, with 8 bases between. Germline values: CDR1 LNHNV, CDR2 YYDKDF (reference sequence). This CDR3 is CATSRVTGNEQFF. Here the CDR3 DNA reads TGTGCCACCAGCAGAGTGACGGGGAATGAGCAGTTCTTC.

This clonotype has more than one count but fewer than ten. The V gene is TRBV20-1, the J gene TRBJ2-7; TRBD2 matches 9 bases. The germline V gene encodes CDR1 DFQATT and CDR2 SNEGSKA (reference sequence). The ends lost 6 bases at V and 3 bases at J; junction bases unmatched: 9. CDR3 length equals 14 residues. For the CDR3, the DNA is TGCAGTGCCCTGCCCAGTAGCGGGGGCTACGAGCAGTACTTC. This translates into CSALPSSGGYEQYF.

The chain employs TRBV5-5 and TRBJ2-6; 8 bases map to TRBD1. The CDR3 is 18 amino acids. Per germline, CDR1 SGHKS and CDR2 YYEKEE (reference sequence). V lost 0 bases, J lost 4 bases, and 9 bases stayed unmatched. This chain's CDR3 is CASSLAPTGAGGANVLTF. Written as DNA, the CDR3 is TGTGCCAGCAGCTTGGCGCCGACAGGGGCGGGGGGGGCCAACGTCCTGACTTTC.

As DNA, the CDR3 is TGTGCCAGCAGTCAACGGACAGGGAAGGGCACTAATGAAAAACTGTTTTTT. It encodes CASSQRTGKGTNEKLFF. The chain couples TRBV6-1 to TRBJ1-4, with 8 bases fitting TRBD1. V shed 5 bases and J 2 bases; nucleotides not matched to a gene: 10. Germline V gene lookup returns CDR1 MNHNS and CDR2 SASEGT. The CDR3 extends over 17 amino acids.

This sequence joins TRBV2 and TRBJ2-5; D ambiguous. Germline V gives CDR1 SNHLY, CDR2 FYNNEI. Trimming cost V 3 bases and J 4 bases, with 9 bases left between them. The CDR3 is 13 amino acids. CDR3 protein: CASSEGPSETQYF. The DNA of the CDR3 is TGTGCCAGCAGTGAGGGCCCCTCAGAGACCCAGTACTTC.

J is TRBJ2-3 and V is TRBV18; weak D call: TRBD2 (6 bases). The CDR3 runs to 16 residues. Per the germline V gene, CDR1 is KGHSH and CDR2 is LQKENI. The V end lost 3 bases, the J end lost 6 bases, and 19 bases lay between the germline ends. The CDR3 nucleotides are TGTGCCAGCTCACCGGCCGATAGGGACTTAGGGGATACGCAGTATTTT. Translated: CASSPADRDLGDTQYF.

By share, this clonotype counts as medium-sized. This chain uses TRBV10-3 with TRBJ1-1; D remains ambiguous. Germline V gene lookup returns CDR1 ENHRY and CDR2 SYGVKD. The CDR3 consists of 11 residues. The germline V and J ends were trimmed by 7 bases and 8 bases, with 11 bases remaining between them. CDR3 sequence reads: CAIMSAGEAFF. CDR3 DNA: TGTGCCATCATGTCGGCGGGGGAAGCTTTCTTT.